This TCR beta chain was profiled in a study of OX40 agonist ivuxolimab in advanced cancers. This clone was observed once. Its antigen is not known. Broader study findings: Compared with CD4+, CD8+ T cells on average had more expanded clones.

This CDR3 has 12 amino acids. V was cut by 3 bases and J by 4 bases, with 7 bases left in between. CDR1 and CDR2 from the germline V gene are SNHLY and FYNNEI. Some clones are missing from TCRdb's copy, which holds only in-frame ones; the method was immunoSEQ multiplex PCR. The sample has about 60,000 clones, around 90% seen once; the top ten hold under 2.5%. The source is an adult with an advanced solid tumor such as melanoma, head and neck, liver or kidney cancer. The chain uses TRBV2 and TRBJ2-7; D is ambiguous. The source was CD4+ or CD8+ T cells sorted from blood, collected in a trial of the OX40 agonist ivuxolimab. The CDR3 sequence: CASSEATYEQYF. As DNA, the CDR3 is TGTGCCAGCAGTGAGGCGACTTACGAGCAGTACTTC.